The clone carrying this T cell receptor (beta chain) was seen more than once but under ten times. The antigen remains unidentified. MiXCR was run by TCRdb on the 5' RACE reads, yielding one entry per CDR3 protein. The sample records 150,000 or so distinct CDR3 sequences, approximately 15% being singletons. This specimen belongs to a study of T-cell memory formation after mild COVID-19. Study-wide context: Among the donors, TCR clusters were largely specific to each donor.

Study-level findings and limits: Pre-infection memory held some responding clones, suggesting pre-existing cross-reactive T cells responded. The SARS-CoV-2 specificity of second-wave clones reaching peak at day 37 remained unverified.

The CDR3 consists of 18 residues. After removal of 2 bases from V and 5 bases from J, the junction contained 17 bases not matched to a gene. In germline, CDR1 is DFQATT, CDR2 SNEGSKA (reference sequence). This sequence joins TRBV20-1 and TRBJ2-2; TRBD1 agrees at 7 bases. This sequence was found in an adult woman who had mild COVID-19 (a few samples of this study predate the infection). Cell type and time point are not known. The source material was PBMCs or a T cell subset sorted from them (not recorded which). In DNA, the CDR3 is TGCAGTGCTAGACACGTGCTGACCCGGGACAGTAGAACCGGGGAGCTGTTTTTT. Protein product: CSARHVLTRDSRTGELFF.